These 9 T cell receptor beta chains originate from one sample sequenced in a study of blood T cell repertoires in COVID-19. TCRdb's copy holds only in-frame clones and misses some; the assay was immunoSEQ multiplex PCR. The sample carries just over 300,000 clones, roughly 86% recorded once. The sample was peripheral blood. Every receptor here comes from a woman aged 25 to 39 with COVID-19, enrolled during active disease.

The rearrangement uses TRBV19 and TRBJ2-1; 7 positions match TRBD1. This CDR3 region has 20 residues. Looked up from germline, CDR1 is LNHDA and CDR2 is SQIVND (reference sequence). The V segment lost 2 bases and the J segment 4 bases; nucleotides outside the gene matches: 20. CDR3 in DNA: TGTGCCAGTAGTATAAAGATGGGACATAAGACAGGGAATCTTTACAATGAGCAGTTCTTC. As protein: CASSIKMGHKTGNLYNEQFF.

This sequence joins TRBV7-2 and TRBJ2-7; 8 positions agree with TRBD1. The V and J ends lost 5 bases and 0 bases, in that order; junction bases with no gene match: 9. Germline V gives CDR1 SGHTA, CDR2 FQGNSA. The CDR3 length is 16 residues. The CDR3 DNA follows: TGTGCCAGCAGCATTCACCGGGACAGGAGCTCCTACGAGCAGTACTTC. Its protein product is CASSIHRDRSSYEQYF.

This clone came up once. The V call is TRBV4-2, the J call TRBJ1-4; 8 positions agree with TRBD1. This CDR3 contains 15 residues. J was trimmed by 15 bases and V by 3 bases; bases with no gene match: 15. Germline CDR1 and CDR2: LGHNA and YNFKEQ. The chain's CDR3 is CASSQDWTGLTDVFF. CDR3 DNA sequence: TGTGCCAGCAGCCAGGACTGGACAGGGTTGACTGACGTGTTTTTT.

DNA for the CDR3: TGTGCCAGCAGTTCTTCAGGGTTTGGCTACACCTTC. Residues: CASSSSGFGYTF. The chain combines TRBV12-3 or TRBV12-4 with TRBJ1-2; the D gene is possibly TRBD1 (5 bases). Trimming cost V 4 bases and J 7 bases, with 10 bases left between them. This CDR3 contains 12 residues.

This clone has only one observation. The V and J genes are TRBV19 and TRBJ2-3; TRBD2 matches at 7 bases. Germline-derived CDR1 and CDR2 are LNHDA and SQIVND (reference sequence). This CDR3 comprises 13 residues. V shed 3 bases, J shed 6 bases, and the junction held 3 bases outside the gene matches. CDR3 coding DNA: TGTGCCAGTAGTATTTGGGGGGGGGATACGCAGTATTTT. As protein: CASSIWGGDTQYF.

The rearrangement links TRBV4-1 to TRBJ2-5; TRBD1 matches 8 bases. The V gene's germline CDR1 is MGHRA and CDR2 YSYEKL. The length of the CDR3 is 15 residues. Losses at the gene ends were 0 bases for V and 5 bases for J; bases not matched to a gene: 5. This CDR3 is CASSQDRGREETQYF. The CDR3 DNA sequence: TGCGCCAGCAGCCAAGACAGGGGGCGCGAGGAGACCCAGTACTTC.

This clone was observed a few times. V and J are TRBV12-3 or TRBV12-4 and TRBJ1-1; D uncertain. V was cut by 4 bases and J by 1 base, with 7 bases left in between. The CDR3 is 13 residues long. The CDR3 loop reads CASSYTENTEAFF. CDR3 sequence (DNA): TGTGCCAGCAGTTATACAGAGAACACTGAAGCTTTCTTT.

This chain uses TRBV28 with TRBJ2-7; TRBD1 might be the D (5 bases). CDR1 is MDHEN, CDR2 SYDVKM, per germline. The CDR3 extends over 13 amino acids. V lost 3 bases and J lost 1, with 7 bases in between. In DNA form, the CDR3 reads TGTGCCAGCAGTTTGGCAGGGTCCTACGAGCAGTACGTC. Amino acid sequence: CASSLAGSYEQYV.

The chain combines TRBV9 with TRBJ1-3, with TRBD1 identical over 8 bases. Germline trimming cut 1 base from V and 1 base from J; bases unmatched to any gene: 1. The CDR3 spans 15 residues. CDR1 and CDR2 from the germline V gene are SGDLS and YYNGEE. The CDR3 protein is CASSVQGASGNTIYF. CDR3 nucleotide sequence: TGTGCCAGCAGCGTACAGGGGGCTTCTGGAAACACCATATATTTT.